This T cell receptor (beta chain) was found in a study of T-cell reconstitution after alpha-beta-depleted transplantation in children. Molecular barcoding with unique molecular identifiers was used for the TCRbeta library. Via MiXCR, TCRdb re-called the PCR reads, giving one row per CDR3 protein. The sample lists about 640,000 distinct CDR3 sequences, around a sixth seen once, with about 1.1% in the top ten. This clonotype was counted between two and nine times. CDR1 and CDR2 (germline): SQVTM, ANQGSEA. This CDR3 has 14 residues. V was pared by 0 bases and J by 4 bases, with 12 bases between. V and J are TRBV29-1 and TRBJ2-5; TRBD1 might be the D (6 bases). The sequencing here drew on PBMCs from the stem cell graft donor, taken from the stem cell graft. The sequence was collected from a human donor who donated a stem cell graft to a child with acute myeloid leukemia. The DNA for the CDR3 is TGCAGCGTTGAAGATATGGGCAGGGGAGAGACCCAGTACTTC. Its translation is CSVEDMGRGETQYF.